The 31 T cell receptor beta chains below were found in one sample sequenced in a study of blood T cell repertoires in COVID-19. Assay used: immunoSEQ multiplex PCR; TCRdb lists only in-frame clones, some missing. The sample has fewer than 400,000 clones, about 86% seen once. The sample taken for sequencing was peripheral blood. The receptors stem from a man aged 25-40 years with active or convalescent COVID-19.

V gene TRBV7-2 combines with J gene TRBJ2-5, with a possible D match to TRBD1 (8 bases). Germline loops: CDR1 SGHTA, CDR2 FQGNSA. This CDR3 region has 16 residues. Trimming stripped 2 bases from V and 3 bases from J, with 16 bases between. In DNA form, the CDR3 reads TGTGCCAGCAGCTTAAAAAACACAGGGGGGGAAGAGACCCAGTACTTC. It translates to CASSLKNTGGEETQYF.

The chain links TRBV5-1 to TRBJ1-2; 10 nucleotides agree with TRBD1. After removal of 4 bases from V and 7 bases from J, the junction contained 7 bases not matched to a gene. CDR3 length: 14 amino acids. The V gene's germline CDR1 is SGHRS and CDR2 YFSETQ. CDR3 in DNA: TGCGCCAGCAGCCCGGGACAGGGGATCCTTGGCTACACCTTC. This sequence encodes CASSPGQGILGYTF.

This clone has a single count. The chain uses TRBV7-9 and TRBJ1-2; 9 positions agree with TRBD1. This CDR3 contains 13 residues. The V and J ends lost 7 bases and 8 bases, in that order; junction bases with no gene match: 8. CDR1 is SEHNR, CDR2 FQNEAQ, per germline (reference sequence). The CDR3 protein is CASKGTGTVGYTF. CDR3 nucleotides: TGTGCCAGCAAAGGGACAGGGACAGTCGGCTACACCTTC.

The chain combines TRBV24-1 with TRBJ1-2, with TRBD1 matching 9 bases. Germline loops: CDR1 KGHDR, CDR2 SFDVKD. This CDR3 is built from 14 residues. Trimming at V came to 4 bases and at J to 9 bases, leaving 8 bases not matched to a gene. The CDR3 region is CATSDSGTGFSYTF. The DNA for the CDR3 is TGTGCCACCAGTGACTCCGGGACAGGGTTCAGCTACACCTTC.

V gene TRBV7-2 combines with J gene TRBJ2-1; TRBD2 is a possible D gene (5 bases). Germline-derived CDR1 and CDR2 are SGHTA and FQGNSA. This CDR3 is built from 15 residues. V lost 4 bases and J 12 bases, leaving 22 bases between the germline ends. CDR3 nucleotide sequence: TGTGCCAGCAGCTCCCCTGTGAAGAGCGGTCCCCGGCAGTTCTTC. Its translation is CASSSPVKSGPRQFF.

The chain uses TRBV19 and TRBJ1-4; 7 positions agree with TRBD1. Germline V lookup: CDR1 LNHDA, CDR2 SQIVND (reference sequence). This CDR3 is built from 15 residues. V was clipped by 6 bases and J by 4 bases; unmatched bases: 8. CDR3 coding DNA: TGTGCCAGTAGAGAACAGGGGACGTATAATGAAAAACTGTTTTTT. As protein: CASREQGTYNEKLFF.

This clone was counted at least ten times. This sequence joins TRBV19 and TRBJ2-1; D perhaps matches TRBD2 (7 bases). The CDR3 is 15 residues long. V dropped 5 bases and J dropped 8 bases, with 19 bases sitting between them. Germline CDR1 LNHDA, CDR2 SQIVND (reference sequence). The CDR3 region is CASSLGHRRGDEQFF. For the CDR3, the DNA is TGTGCCAGTAGTCTGGGACACCGCCGGGGGGATGAGCAGTTCTTC.

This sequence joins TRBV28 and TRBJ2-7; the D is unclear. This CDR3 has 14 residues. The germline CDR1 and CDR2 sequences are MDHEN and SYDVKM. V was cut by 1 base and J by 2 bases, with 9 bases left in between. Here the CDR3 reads CASSLSAGAYEQYF. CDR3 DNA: TGTGCCAGCAGTTTATCGGCCGGAGCCTACGAGCAGTACTTC.

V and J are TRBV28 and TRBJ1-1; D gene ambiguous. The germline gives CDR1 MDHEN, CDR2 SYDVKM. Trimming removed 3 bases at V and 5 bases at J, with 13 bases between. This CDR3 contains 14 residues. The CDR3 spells CASSFETGRTEAFF. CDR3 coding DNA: TGTGCCAGCAGTTTTGAAACCGGGAGGACTGAAGCTTTCTTT.

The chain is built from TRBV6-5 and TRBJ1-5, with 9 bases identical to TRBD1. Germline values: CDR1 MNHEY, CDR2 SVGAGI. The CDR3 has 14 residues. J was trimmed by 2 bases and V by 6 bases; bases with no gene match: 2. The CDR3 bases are TGTGCCAGCAGGGGACAGGGTCGCAATCAGCCCCAGCATTTT. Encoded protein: CASRGQGRNQPQHF.

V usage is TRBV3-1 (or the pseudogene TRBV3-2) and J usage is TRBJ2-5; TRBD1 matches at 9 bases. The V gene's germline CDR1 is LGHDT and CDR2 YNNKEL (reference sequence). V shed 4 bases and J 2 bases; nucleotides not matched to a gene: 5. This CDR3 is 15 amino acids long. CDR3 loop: CASSPTGTGQETQYF. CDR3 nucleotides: TGTGCCAGCAGCCCTACCGGGACAGGGCAAGAGACCCAGTACTTC.

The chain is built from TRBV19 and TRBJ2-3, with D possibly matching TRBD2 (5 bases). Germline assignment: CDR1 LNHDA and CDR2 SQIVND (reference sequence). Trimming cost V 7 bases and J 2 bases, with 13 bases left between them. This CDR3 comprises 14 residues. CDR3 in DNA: TGTGCCAGTAAGAAGGAGGCGGTCACAGATACGCAGTATTTT. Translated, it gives CASKKEAVTDTQYF.

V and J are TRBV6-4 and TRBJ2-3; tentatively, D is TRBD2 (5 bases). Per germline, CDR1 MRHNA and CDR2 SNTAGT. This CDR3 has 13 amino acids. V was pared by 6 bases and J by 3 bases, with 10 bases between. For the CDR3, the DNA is TGTGCCAGCAGCCCCCCGGGGACAGATACGCAGTATTTT. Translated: CASSPPGTDTQYF.

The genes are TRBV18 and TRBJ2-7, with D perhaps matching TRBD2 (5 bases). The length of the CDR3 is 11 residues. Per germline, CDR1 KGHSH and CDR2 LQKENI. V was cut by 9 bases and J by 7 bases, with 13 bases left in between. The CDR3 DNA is TGTGCCAGTGACGAGGGAAGTGAGCAGTACTTC. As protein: CASDEGSEQYF.

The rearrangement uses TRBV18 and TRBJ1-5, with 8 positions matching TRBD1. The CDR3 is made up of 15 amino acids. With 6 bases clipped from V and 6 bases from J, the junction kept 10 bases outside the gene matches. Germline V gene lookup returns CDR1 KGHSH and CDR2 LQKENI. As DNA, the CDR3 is TGTGCCAGCTCCCTGGACAGGGCGGCGTCTCAGCCCCAGCATTTT. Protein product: CASSLDRAASQPQHF.

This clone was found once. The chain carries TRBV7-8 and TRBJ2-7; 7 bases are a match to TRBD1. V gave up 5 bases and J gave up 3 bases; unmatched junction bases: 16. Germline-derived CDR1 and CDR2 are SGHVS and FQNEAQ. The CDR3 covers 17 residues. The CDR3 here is CASSRRKIRDSNYEQYF. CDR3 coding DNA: TGTGCCAGCAGCCGACGAAAAATTCGGGACAGCAACTACGAGCAGTACTTC.

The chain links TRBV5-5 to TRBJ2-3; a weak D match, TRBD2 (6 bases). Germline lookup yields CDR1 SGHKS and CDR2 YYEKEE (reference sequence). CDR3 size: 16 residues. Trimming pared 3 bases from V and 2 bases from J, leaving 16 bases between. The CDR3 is CASSYPVAEVTDTQYF. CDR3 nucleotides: TGTGCCAGCAGCTACCCGGTAGCGGAGGTCACAGATACGCAGTATTTT.

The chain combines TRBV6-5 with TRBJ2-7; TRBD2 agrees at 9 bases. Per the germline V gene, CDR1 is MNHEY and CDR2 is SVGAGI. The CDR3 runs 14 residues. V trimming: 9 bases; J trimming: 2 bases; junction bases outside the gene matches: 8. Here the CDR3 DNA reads TGTGCCAGTATCAGCCTAGCGGGGCCCTACGAGCAGTACTTC. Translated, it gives CASISLAGPYEQYF.

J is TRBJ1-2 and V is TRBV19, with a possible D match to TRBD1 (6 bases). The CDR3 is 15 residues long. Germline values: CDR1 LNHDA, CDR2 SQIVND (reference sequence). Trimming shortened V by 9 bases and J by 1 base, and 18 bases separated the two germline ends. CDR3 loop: CASMTDRTFNYGYTF. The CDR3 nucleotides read TGTGCCAGCATGACGGACAGAACTTTTAACTATGGCTACACCTTC.

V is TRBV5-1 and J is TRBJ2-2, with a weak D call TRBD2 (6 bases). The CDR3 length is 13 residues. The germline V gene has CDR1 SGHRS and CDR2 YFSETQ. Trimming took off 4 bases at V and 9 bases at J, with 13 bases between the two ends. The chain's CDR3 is CASSPTSIRELFF. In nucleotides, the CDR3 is TGCGCCAGCAGCCCTACTAGCATTCGGGAGCTGTTTTTT.

The CDR3 sequence is CASSSGTSRQYNEQFF. CDR3 DNA sequence: TGTGCCAGCAGTTCTGGGACTAGCAGACAATACAATGAGCAGTTCTTC. The genes are TRBV2 and TRBJ2-1; 9 nucleotides agree with TRBD2. V lost 5 bases to trimming and J lost 4 bases; unmatched junction nucleotides: 9. This CDR3 is 16 amino acids long. Germline V gives CDR1 SNHLY, CDR2 FYNNEI.

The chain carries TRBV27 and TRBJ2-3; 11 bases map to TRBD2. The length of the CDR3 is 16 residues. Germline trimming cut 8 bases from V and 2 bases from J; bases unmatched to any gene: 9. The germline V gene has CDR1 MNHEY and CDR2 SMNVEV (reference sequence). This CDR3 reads CASSRLAGIITDTQYF. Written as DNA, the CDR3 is TGTGCCAGCTCGAGACTAGCGGGAATAATCACAGATACGCAGTATTTT.

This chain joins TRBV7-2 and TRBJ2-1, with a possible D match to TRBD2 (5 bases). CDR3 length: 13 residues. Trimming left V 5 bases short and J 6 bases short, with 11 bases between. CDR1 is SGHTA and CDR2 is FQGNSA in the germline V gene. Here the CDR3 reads CASSLGLSNEQFF. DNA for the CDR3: TGTGCCAGCAGCCTTGGACTGTCCAATGAGCAGTTCTTC.

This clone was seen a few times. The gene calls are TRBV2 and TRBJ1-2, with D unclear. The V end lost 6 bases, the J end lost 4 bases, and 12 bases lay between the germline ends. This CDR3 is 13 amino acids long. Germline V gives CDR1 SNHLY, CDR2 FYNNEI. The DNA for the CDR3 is TGTGCCAGCAGAGATCCTGGCAGCTATGGCTACACCTTC. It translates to CASRDPGSYGYTF.

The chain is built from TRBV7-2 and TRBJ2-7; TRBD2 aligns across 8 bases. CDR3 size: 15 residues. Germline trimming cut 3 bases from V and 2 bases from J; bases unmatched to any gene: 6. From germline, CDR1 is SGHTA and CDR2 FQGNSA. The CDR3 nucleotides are TGTGCCAGCAGCTTTCCCACCGGGGGGGCCTACGAGCAGTACTTC. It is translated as CASSFPTGGAYEQYF. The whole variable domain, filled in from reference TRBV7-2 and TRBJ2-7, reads GAGVSQSPSNKVTEKGKDVELRCDPISGHTALYWYRQSLGQGLEFLIYFQGNSAPDKSGLPSDRFSAERTGGSVSTLTIQRTQQEDSAVYLCASSFPTGGAYEQYFGPGTRLTVT.

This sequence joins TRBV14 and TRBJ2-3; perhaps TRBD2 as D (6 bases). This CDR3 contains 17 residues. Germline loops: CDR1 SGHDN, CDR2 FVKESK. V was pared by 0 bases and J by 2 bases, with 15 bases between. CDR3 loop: CASSQDIGGLNTDTQYF. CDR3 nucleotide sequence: TGTGCCAGCAGCCAAGATATCGGAGGGTTAAACACAGATACGCAGTATTTT.

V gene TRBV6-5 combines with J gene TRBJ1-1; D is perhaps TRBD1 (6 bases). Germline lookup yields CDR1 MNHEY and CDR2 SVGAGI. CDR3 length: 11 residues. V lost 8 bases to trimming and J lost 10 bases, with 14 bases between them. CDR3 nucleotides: TGTGCCAGCGTGGTAACAGGGCTAGCTTTCTTT. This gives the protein CASVVTGLAFF.

The CDR3 here is CASSQGRASGDNSYNEQFF. The CDR3 bases are TGTGCCAGCAGCCAAGGTAGGGCCAGCGGGGATAACTCCTACAATGAGCAGTTCTTC. The chain recombines TRBV4-2 with TRBJ2-1, with 7 bases that match TRBD2. CDR1 is LGHNA and CDR2 is YNFKEQ in the germline V gene. With V trimmed by 1 base and J by 0 bases, 12 bases remained unmatched. CDR3 size: 19 residues.

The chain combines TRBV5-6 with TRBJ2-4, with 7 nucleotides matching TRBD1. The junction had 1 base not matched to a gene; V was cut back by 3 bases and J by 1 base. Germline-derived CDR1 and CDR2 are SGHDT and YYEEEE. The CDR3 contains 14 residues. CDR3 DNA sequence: TGTGCCAGCAGCTCGACAGGGGCCAAAAACATTCAGTACTTC. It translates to CASSSTGAKNIQYF. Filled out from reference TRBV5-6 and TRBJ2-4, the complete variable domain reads DAGVTQSPTHLIKTRGQQVTLRCSPKSGHDTVSWYQQALGQGPQFIFQYYEEEERQRGNFPDRFSGHQFPNYSSELNVNALLLGDSALYLCASSSTGAKNIQYFGAGTRLSVL.

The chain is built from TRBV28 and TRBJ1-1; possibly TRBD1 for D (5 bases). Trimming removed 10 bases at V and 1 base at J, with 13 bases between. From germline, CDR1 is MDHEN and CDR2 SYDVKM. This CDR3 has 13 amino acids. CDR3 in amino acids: CATQGGGNTEAFF. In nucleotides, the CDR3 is TGTGCCACCCAGGGAGGAGGGAACACTGAAGCTTTCTTT.

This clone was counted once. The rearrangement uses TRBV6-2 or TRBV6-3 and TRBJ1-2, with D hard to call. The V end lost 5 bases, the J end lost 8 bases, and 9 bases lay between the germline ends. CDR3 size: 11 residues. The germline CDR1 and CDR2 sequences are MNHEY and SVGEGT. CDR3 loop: CASSAYRGYTF. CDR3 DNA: TGTGCCAGCAGTGCATACCGGGGCTACACCTTC.